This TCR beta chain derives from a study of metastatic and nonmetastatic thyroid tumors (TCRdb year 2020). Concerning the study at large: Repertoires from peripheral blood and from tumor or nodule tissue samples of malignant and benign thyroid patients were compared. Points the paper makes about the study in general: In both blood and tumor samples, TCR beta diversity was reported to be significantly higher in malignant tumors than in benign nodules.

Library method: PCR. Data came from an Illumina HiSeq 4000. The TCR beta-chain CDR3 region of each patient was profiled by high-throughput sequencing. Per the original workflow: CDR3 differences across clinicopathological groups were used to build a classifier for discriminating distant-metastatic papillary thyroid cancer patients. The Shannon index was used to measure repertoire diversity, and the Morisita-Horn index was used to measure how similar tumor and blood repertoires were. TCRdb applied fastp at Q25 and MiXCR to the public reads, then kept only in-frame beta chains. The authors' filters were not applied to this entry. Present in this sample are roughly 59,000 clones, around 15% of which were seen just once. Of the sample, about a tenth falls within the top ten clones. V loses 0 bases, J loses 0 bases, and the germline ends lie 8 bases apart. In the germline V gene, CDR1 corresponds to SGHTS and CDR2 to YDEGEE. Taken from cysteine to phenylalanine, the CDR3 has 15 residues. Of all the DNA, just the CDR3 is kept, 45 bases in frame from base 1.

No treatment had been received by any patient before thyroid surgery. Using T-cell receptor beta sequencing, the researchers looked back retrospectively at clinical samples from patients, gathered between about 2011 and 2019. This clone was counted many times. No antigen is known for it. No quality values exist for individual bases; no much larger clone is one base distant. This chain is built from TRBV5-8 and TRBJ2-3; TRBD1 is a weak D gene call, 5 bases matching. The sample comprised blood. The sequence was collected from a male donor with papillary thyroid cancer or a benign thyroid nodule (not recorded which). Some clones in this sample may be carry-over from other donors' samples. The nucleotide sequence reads TGTGCCAGCAGCTTGGAGGGGAAGAGCACAGATACGCAGTATTTT. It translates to CASSLEGKSTDTQYF.